This TCR beta chain was sequenced during a study of T cells in Graves' hyperthyroidism and ophthalmopathy. General study results and limits: Also found in blood were most expanded thyroid clonotypes above 0.001. A 13 V-J signature model discriminated ophthalmopathy versus stable hyperthyroidism.

The TCR beta CDR3 regions underwent amplification using RNA transcripts as the source. The TCR CDR3 first-round RT-PCR relied on the HTBI primer set. From the multiplex PCR reads, TCRdb called clonotypes with MiXCR, one entry per CDR3 protein. The sample lists around 250,000 distinct CDR3 sequences, 13% to 15% occurring once. The study collected blood at first hyperthyroidism diagnosis, before any ophthalmopathy symptoms arose. Fresh peripheral blood, about 10 ml of it, supplied the PBMCs. The sample holds one count of this clonotype. As yet, its antigen is unknown. CDR3 length: 15 amino acids. CDR1 SGHDT and CDR2 YYEEEE come from the germline V gene. V dropped 2 bases and J dropped 4 bases, with 13 bases sitting between them.

The sequence came from a woman aged 40 to 55 with Graves' hyperthyroidism that later progressed to Graves' ophthalmopathy. Sequences were obtained from blood. This chain joins TRBV5-6 and TRBJ2-1; D not certain. The CDR3 bases are TGTGCCAGCAGCTTCCAGAGCTGGTATTACAATGAGCAGTTCTTC. Its translation: CASSFQSWYYNEQFF.